This TCR beta chain was identified during a study of T-cell memory formation after mild COVID-19. This clonotype was observed a few times. MiXCR was run by TCRdb on the 5' RACE reads, yielding one entry per CDR3 protein. This repertoire shows about 290,000 distinct CDR3 sequences, approximately 15% found once; its top ten account for more than 20%. Sequencing used PBMCs or a T cell subset sorted from them (not recorded which). The source is a man aged 18 to 29 who had mild COVID-19 (a few samples of this study predate the infection). Cell type and time point are not known.

DNA of the CDR3: TGTGCCAGCAGCTCTTTGCGGGGGGTTGTTACGCAGTATTTT. The encoded protein is CASSSLRGVVTQYF. The J gene is TRBJ2-3, the V gene TRBV5-6; 8 bases are shared with TRBD2. The CDR3 has 14 amino acids. V lost 3 bases to trimming and J lost 8 bases; unmatched junction nucleotides: 8. Looked up from germline, CDR1 is SGHDT and CDR2 is YYEEEE.